Listed below are T cell receptor beta chains from one sample, sequenced in a study of cytotoxic CD8 clonotypes in ibrutinib-treated CLL. Produced via immunoSEQ multiplex PCR; TCRdb's table is partial and in-frame only. This repertoire shows about 40,000 clones, roughly 65% found once; its top ten account for roughly 7%. The material sequenced was PBMCs, taken at disease progression, from a patient treated with ibrutinib. The receptors stem from a human donor with chronic lymphocytic leukemia. Each CDR3 is given with its conserved first and last residue. The D gene is left open where the match is weak.

j_gene,d_gene,v_gene,CDR3nt,CDR3aa
TRBJ1-4,NA,TRBV28,TGTGCCAGCAGCCGGCTTGGTGAAAAACTGTTTTTT,CASSRLGEKLFF
TRBJ1-1,NA,TRBV10-3,TGTGCCACCATTAGGGAGGGCACTGAAGCTTTCTTT,CATIREGTEAFF
TRBJ2-5,NA,TRBV5-4,TGTGCCAGCAGCTTATACGGGAGAGGTGAGACCCAGTACTTC,CASSLYGRGETQYF
TRBJ1-5,NA,TRBV5-1,TGCGCCAGCAGCTTGGGGTTGTCCTCCAATCAGCCCCAGCATTTT,CASSLGLSSNQPQHF
TRBJ1-1,TRBD1,TRBV11-2,TGTGCCAGCAGCTCAATTGGACAGGGAAGCACTGAAGCTTTCTTT,CASSSIGQGSTEAFF
TRBJ2-5,NA,TRBV5-6,TGTGCCAGCAGCCCTCTAGCCGCCACTATTGGAGAGACCCAGTACTTC,CASSPLAATIGETQYF
TRBJ1-4,TRBD1,TRBV28,TGTGCCAGCAGAACCGAGGACAGGGATCAAGAAAAACTGTTTTTT,CASRTEDRDQEKLFF
TRBJ1-1,NA,TRBV28,TGTGCCAGCAGCCAGCAAGCGGACTGGAACACTGAAGCTTTCTTT,CASSQQADWNTEAFF
TRBJ1-2,NA,TRBV7-3,TGTGCCAGCAGCCCCCGTGGGGGGGGCGATCATAACTATGGCTACACCTTC,CASSPRGGGDHNYGYTF
TRBJ2-6,NA,TRBV6-5,TGTGCCAGCAGTTACGGACGGTTCTCTGGGGCCAACGTCCTGACTTTC,CASSYGRFSGANVLTF
TRBJ1-1,NA,TRBV5-1,TGCGCCAGCAGCTTGGTGGGCTTGAACACTGAAGCTTTCTTT,CASSLVGLNTEAFF